The clone carrying this T cell receptor (beta chain) was detected only a few times. The target antigen is unknown. This entry comes from a study of T-cell memory formation after mild COVID-19. Across the whole study: TCR clusters were largely donor specific.

TCRdb ran MiXCR on the 5' RACE reads and lists one entry per CDR3 protein. The sample gives 250,000 to 400,000 distinct CDR3 sequences, 13% to 15% of which show up once; around 23% is in the top ten. This CDR3 is 14 amino acids long. The germline V gene encodes CDR1 SGHDN and CDR2 FVKESK. The germline V and J ends were trimmed by 4 bases and 6 bases, with 10 bases remaining between them. Whole-study results and caveats: A subset of responding clones appeared in pre-infection memory, suggesting cross-reactive memory joined. Mostly located in CM and EM were contracting CD4+ clones, with contracting CD8+ clones located in EMRA.

The V and J genes are TRBV14 and TRBJ1-6; D not resolved. The source material was PBMCs or a T cell subset sorted from them (not recorded which). The TCR was taken from a man between 18 and 35 years old who had mild COVID-19 (a few samples of this study predate the infection). Cell type and time point are not known. The CDR3 bases are TGTGCCAGCAGCCGCGGGAAGTTTAATTCACCCCTCCACTTT. It translates to CASSRGKFNSPLHF.